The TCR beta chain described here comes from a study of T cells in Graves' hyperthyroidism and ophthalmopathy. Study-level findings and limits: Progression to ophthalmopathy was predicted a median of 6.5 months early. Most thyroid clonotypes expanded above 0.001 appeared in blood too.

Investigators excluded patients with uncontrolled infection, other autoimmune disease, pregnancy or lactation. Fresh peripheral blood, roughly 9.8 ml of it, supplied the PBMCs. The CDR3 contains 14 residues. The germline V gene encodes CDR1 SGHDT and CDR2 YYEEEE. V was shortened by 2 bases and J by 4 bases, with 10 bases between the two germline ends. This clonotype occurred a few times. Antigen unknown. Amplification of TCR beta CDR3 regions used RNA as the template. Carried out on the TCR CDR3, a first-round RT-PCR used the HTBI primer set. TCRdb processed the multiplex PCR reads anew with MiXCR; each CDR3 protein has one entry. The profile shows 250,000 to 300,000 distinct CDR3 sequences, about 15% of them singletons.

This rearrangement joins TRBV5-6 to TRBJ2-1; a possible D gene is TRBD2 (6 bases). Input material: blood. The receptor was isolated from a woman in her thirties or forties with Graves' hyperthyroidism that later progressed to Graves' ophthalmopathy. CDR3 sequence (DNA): TGTGCCAGCAGCTTTGGTGCGGGATACAATGAGCAGTTCTTC. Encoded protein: CASSFGAGYNEQFF.